Presented here are 27 T cell receptor beta chains from one specimen sequenced in a study of technical replicates of blood from a few donors. TCRdb keeps only in-frame clones here, not all; method: immunoSEQ multiplex PCR. This repertoire shows more than 65,000 clones, 90% to 98% found once; its top ten account for about 0.3%. Sequencing was performed on T cells isolated from PBMCs. The source is a human donor in good health.

This clone was seen a single time. The chain is built from TRBV2 and TRBJ2-7; 7 bases fit TRBD1. V was clipped by 5 bases and J by 6 bases; unmatched bases: 7. Looked up from germline, CDR1 is SNHLY and CDR2 is FYNNEI. The CDR3 loop spans 13 amino acids. This chain's CDR3 is CASSYDRAGEQYF. The CDR3 DNA is TGTGCCAGCAGTTACGACAGGGCCGGCGAGCAGTACTTC.

This clone came up once. The chain recombines TRBV28 with TRBJ2-1; 10 nucleotides line up with TRBD1. Germline V gives CDR1 MDHEN, CDR2 SYDVKM. V lost 7 bases and J lost 6; bases outside the gene matches: 6. The CDR3 totals 14 residues. Written as DNA, the CDR3 is TGTGCCAGCAACGCGGGACAGGGGCTCAATGAGCAGTTCTTC. This translates into CASNAGQGLNEQFF.

The chain carries TRBV18 and TRBJ2-5; D is possibly TRBD1 (6 bases). CDR1 KGHSH and CDR2 LQKENI come from the germline V gene. There are 15 residues in the CDR3. The germline V and J ends were trimmed by 0 bases and 1 base, with 9 bases remaining between them. The CDR3 protein is CASSPPLQGQETQYF. CDR3 nucleotide sequence: TGTGCCAGCTCACCACCATTACAGGGCCAAGAGACCCAGTACTTC.

This rearrangement joins TRBV19 to TRBJ2-3; 7 bases match TRBD2. CDR1 is LNHDA, CDR2 SQIVND, per germline (reference sequence). CDR3 length: 12 residues. Losses at the gene ends were 7 bases for V and 3 bases for J; bases not matched to a gene: 1. As DNA, the CDR3 is TGTGCCAGTATGGGGGGGACAGATACGCAGTATTTT. Translation gives CASMGGTDTQYF.

V gene TRBV28 combines with J gene TRBJ2-7; TRBD1 is a possible D gene (6 bases). The germline V gene has CDR1 MDHEN and CDR2 SYDVKM. This CDR3 has 14 amino acids. V was trimmed by 4 bases and J by 3 bases, leaving 13 bases between them. The CDR3 reads CASSSRQEIYEQYF. The CDR3 DNA reads as TGTGCCAGCAGTTCCCGACAGGAGATCTACGAGCAGTACTTC.

The chain couples TRBV20-1 to TRBJ2-5; tentative D call: TRBD2 (5 bases). CDR3 length: 11 amino acids. Looked up from germline, CDR1 is DFQATT and CDR2 is SNEGSKA (reference sequence). CDR3 residues: CLGERSETQYF. For the CDR3, the DNA is TGCCTCGGGGAGCGCTCAGAGACCCAGTACTTC.

This chain uses TRBV27 with TRBJ2-7; 8 bases line up with TRBD2. With 5 bases clipped from V and 4 bases from J, the junction kept 4 bases outside the gene matches. CDR1 MNHEY and CDR2 SMNVEV come from the germline V gene (reference sequence). The CDR3 is 13 residues long. The CDR3 reads CASSGSGKYEQYF. In DNA form, the CDR3 reads TGTGCCAGCAGTGGTAGCGGGAAATACGAGCAGTACTTC.

The gene calls are TRBV2 and TRBJ1-3; D gene unclear. Trimming pared 3 bases from V and 4 bases from J, leaving 10 bases between. The CDR3 sequence is 14 residues long. The germline V gene has CDR1 SNHLY and CDR2 FYNNEI. The CDR3 region is CASSERVLGNTIYF. The CDR3 DNA sequence: TGTGCCAGCAGTGAGAGGGTATTAGGAAACACCATATATTTT.

The chain couples TRBV5-4 to TRBJ1-2; tentatively, D is TRBD1 (6 bases). CDR1 and CDR2 from the germline V gene are SGHNT and YYREEE (reference sequence). V was pared by 2 bases and J by 2 bases, with 7 bases between. CDR3 size: 13 residues. CDR3 in amino acids: CASSFGQNYGYTF. CDR3 coding DNA: TGTGCCAGCAGCTTTGGACAGAACTATGGCTACACCTTC. The full variable domain, with the rest looked up from reference TRBV5-4 and TRBJ1-2, is ETGVTQSPTHLIKTRGQQVTLRCSSQSGHNTVSWYQQALGQGPQFIFQYYREEENGRGNFPPRFSGLQFPNYSSELNVNALELDDSALYLCASSFGQNYGYTFGSGTRLTVV.

The chain couples TRBV28 to TRBJ1-2, with 7 nucleotides matching TRBD1. V lost 2 bases, J lost 6 bases, and 6 bases stayed unmatched. This CDR3 is built from 14 residues. Germline CDR1 is MDHEN and CDR2 is SYDVKM. In DNA, the CDR3 is TGTGCCAGCAGTTTAAGGTACAGGGGCAATGGCTACACCTTC. As protein: CASSLRYRGNGYTF.

V gene TRBV10-3 combines with J gene TRBJ1-1; D gene ambiguous. V lost 3 bases to trimming and J lost 1 base, with 12 bases between them. Germline loops: CDR1 ENHRY, CDR2 SYGVKD. The CDR3 covers 15 residues. CDR3 in DNA: TGTGCCATCAGTGATTTGGCGGGTACGAACACTGAAGCTTTCTTT. It is translated as CAISDLAGTNTEAFF.

The CDR3 DNA is TGTGCCACCCACCAGGGGGTGGAGACCCAGTACTTC. Translation: CATHQGVETQYF. The chain links TRBV7-9 to TRBJ2-5; 7 nucleotides agree with TRBD1. With 10 bases clipped from V and 5 bases from J, the junction kept 7 bases outside the gene matches. Germline loops: CDR1 SEHNR, CDR2 FQNEAQ (reference sequence). The CDR3 contains 12 residues.

This clone has a single count. This chain uses TRBV11-2 with TRBJ1-1; maybe TRBD1 (5 bases). V was trimmed by 1 base and J by 1 base, leaving 7 bases between them. Germline CDR1 reads SGHAT; CDR2 reads FQNNGV. The CDR3 has 14 amino acids. CDR3 sequence: CASSLGGENTEAFF. DNA for the CDR3: TGTGCCAGCAGCTTAGGGGGGGAGAACACTGAAGCTTTCTTT.

The rearrangement uses TRBV6-1 and TRBJ1-5, with 11 nucleotides matching TRBD1. CDR1 is MNHNS and CDR2 is SASEGT in the germline V gene. V was clipped by 4 bases and J by 9 bases; unmatched bases: 8. The CDR3 is 15 residues long. CDR3 nucleotides: TGTGCCAGCAGTGGGGGGACAGGGGGAGAGGGGCCCCAGCATTTT. Protein product: CASSGGTGGEGPQHF.

The rearrangement links TRBV5-1 to TRBJ2-7, with D perhaps TRBD1 (5 bases). This CDR3 comprises 15 residues. Trimming took off 0 bases at V and 3 bases at J, with 13 bases between the two ends. Per germline, CDR1 SGHRS and CDR2 YFSETQ. DNA of the CDR3: TGCGCCAGCAGCTTGGGGGGCAGTACCTACTACGAGCAGTACTTC. Amino acids: CASSLGGSTYYEQYF.

The CDR3 DNA reads as TGTGCCAGCAGCTCTTTAGCGGGAGGGCGCAAGGATGAGCAGTTCTTC. This codes for CASSSLAGGRKDEQFF. This chain connects TRBV7-9 to TRBJ2-1; the match to TRBD2 covers 11 bases. The CDR3 has 16 amino acids. V trimming: 4 bases; J trimming: 8 bases; junction bases outside the gene matches: 10. CDR1 and CDR2 from the germline V gene are SEHNR and FQNEAQ (reference sequence).

The V gene is TRBV30, the J gene TRBJ1-6; TRBD1 agrees at 8 bases. The CDR3 loop spans 14 amino acids. J gave up 10 bases and V 2 bases, and 7 bases lay outside the gene matches. From germline, CDR1 is GTSNPN and CDR2 SVGIG (reference sequence). This CDR3 is CAWSPGQGNSPLHF. For the CDR3, the DNA is TGTGCCTGGAGTCCCGGACAGGGAAACTCACCCCTCCACTTT.

The chain joins TRBV30 to TRBJ2-1; 9 bases align to TRBD2. J was trimmed by 6 bases and V by 2 bases; bases with no gene match: 5. There are 14 residues in the CDR3. Germline loops: CDR1 GTSNPN, CDR2 SVGIG (reference sequence). Here the CDR3 reads CAWSHLAGSNEQFF. CDR3 coding DNA: TGTGCCTGGAGTCATCTAGCGGGAAGCAATGAGCAGTTCTTC.

The rearrangement joins TRBV30 to TRBJ1-5; TRBD1 matches at 8 bases. The length of the CDR3 is 14 residues. The germline CDR1 and CDR2 sequences are GTSNPN and SVGIG (reference sequence). Trimming took 3 bases from V and 7 from J; bases not matched to a gene: 8. This chain's CDR3 is CAWRGQGAGQPQHF. The CDR3 coding sequence is TGTGCCTGGAGGGGCCAGGGGGCAGGACAGCCCCAGCATTTT.

The rearrangement uses TRBV6-6 and TRBJ1-5; TRBD1 might be the D (6 bases). The CDR3 is made up of 13 amino acids. Trimming left V 1 base short and J 13 bases short, with 14 bases between. Germline CDR1 reads MNHNY; CDR2 reads SVGAGI (reference sequence). The CDR3 bases are TGTGCCAGCAGTTACTACCCGGGACAAACTCAGCATTTT. Translating gives CASSYYPGQTQHF.

This clone was observed a single time. V usage is TRBV19 and J usage is TRBJ1-1, with D possibly being TRBD1 (6 bases). This CDR3 has 13 residues. V shed 3 bases and J shed 8 bases, with 13 bases lying between them. Germline V gives CDR1 LNHDA, CDR2 SQIVND (reference sequence). This CDR3 reads CASSIGGGTEAFF. The CDR3 DNA is TGTGCCAGTAGTATCGGGGGGGGGACAGAAGCTTTCTTT.

The rearrangement uses TRBV20-1 and TRBJ1-3; D remains unclear. CDR1 and CDR2 from the germline V gene are DFQATT and SNEGSKA (reference sequence). The CDR3 runs 11 residues. Trimming left V 5 bases short and J 4 bases short, with 6 bases between. The CDR3 reads CSALTGNTIYF. The CDR3 coding sequence is TGCAGTGCTCTTACAGGAAACACCATATATTTT.

The V gene is TRBV28, the J gene TRBJ2-4, with 8 bases fitting TRBD1. Germline V gene lookup returns CDR1 MDHEN and CDR2 SYDVKM. The J segment lost 6 bases and the V segment lost 6 bases, leaving 13 bases of the junction unmatched. The CDR3 is 16 residues long. CDR3 in amino acids: CASSPGTGGPLNIQYF. CDR3 sequence (DNA): TGTGCCAGCAGCCCAGGGACAGGCGGACCTTTAAACATTCAGTACTTC.

J is TRBJ2-7 and V is TRBV7-3; the D gene is possibly TRBD1 (5 bases). Trimming shortened V by 5 bases and J by 4 bases, and 12 bases separated the two germline ends. The CDR3 length is 13 residues. Germline loops: CDR1 SGHTA, CDR2 FQGTGA. In DNA form, the CDR3 reads TGTGCCAGCAGCGCCGACAGTTCTTACGAGCAGTACTTC. This sequence encodes CASSADSSYEQYF.

This clone has a single count. The chain has TRBV5-1 and TRBJ2-7; no reliable D call. Germline V gene data show CDR1 as SGHRS and CDR2 as YFSETQ. This CDR3 comprises 15 residues. The V end lost 2 bases, the J end lost 0 bases, and 12 bases lay between the germline ends. CDR3 DNA sequence: TGCGCCAGCAGCTTCACTAACGGTTACTCCTACGAGCAGTACTTC. Translating it yields CASSFTNGYSYEQYF.

V usage is TRBV6-1 and J usage is TRBJ1-2; TRBD1 might be the D (6 bases). The CDR3 length is 13 residues. In germline, CDR1 is MNHNS, CDR2 SASEGT. V was trimmed by 7 bases and J by 4 bases, leaving 13 bases between them. Here the CDR3 DNA reads TGTGCCAGCACCGAAGGGGGATTCTATGGCTACACCTTC. It translates to CASTEGGFYGYTF.

The chain is built from TRBV7-3 and TRBJ2-5, with 10 bases identical to TRBD1. The germline gives CDR1 SGHTA, CDR2 FQGTGA. J gave up 4 bases and V 5 bases, and 7 bases lay outside the gene matches. The CDR3 has 15 residues. The CDR3 reads CASSVTGGMRETQYF. The CDR3 DNA reads TGTGCCAGCAGCGTGACAGGGGGCATGCGAGAGACCCAGTACTTC.